This entry concerns a single T cell receptor (beta chain). The sample is drawn from a study of T-cell memory formation after mild COVID-19. V was cut by 4 bases and J by 3 bases, with 20 bases left in between. Germline loops: CDR1 KGHDR, CDR2 SFDVKD. The CDR3 is 17 residues long. 5'RACE with constant-segment primers built TCRalpha and TCRbeta cDNA libraries with UMIs. One entry per CDR3 protein, called by TCRdb with MiXCR from the 5' RACE reads. The sample includes around 110,000 distinct CDR3 sequences, around an eighth seen only once; the top ten take 27%. This chain links TRBV24-1 with TRBJ1-2; maybe TRBD1 (5 bases). Sequenced: PBMCs or a T cell subset sorted from them (not recorded which). This clonotype was sampled from an adult woman who had mild COVID-19 (a few samples of this study predate the infection). Cell type and time point are not known. This CDR3 is CATSDNAPGQAYYGYTF. DNA of the CDR3: TGTGCCACCAGTGACAATGCCCCGGGGCAGGCCTACTATGGCTACACCTTC.